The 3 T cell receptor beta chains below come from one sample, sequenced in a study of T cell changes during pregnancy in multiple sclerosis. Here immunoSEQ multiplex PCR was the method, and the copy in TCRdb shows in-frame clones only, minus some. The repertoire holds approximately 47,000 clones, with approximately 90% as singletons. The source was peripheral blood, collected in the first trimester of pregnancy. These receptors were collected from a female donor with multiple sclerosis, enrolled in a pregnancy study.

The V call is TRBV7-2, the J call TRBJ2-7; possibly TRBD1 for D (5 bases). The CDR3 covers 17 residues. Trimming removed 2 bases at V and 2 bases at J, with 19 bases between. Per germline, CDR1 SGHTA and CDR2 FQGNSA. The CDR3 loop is CASSLNGGAPITYEQYF. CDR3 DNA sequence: TGTGCCAGCAGCTTAAACGGTGGGGCACCGATCACCTACGAGCAGTACTTC. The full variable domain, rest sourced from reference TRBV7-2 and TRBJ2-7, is GAGVSQSPSNKVTEKGKDVELRCDPISGHTALYWYRQSLGQGLEFLIYFQGNSAPDKSGLPSDRFSAERTGGSVSTLTIQRTQQEDSAVYLCASSLNGGAPITYEQYFGPGTRLTVT.

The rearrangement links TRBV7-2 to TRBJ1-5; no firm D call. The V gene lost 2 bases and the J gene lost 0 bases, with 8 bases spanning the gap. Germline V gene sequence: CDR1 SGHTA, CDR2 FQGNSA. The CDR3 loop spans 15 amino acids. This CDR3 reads CASSLTVYSNQPQHF. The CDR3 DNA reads TGTGCCAGCAGCTTAACGGTATATAGCAATCAGCCCCAGCATTTT.

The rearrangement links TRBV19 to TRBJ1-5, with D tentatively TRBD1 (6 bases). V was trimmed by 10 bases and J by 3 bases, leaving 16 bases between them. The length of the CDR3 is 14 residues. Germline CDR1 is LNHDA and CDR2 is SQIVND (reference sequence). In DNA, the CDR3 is TGTGCCACGGGGTTTGGGGGCACCAATCAGCCCCAGCATTTT. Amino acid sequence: CATGFGGTNQPQHF. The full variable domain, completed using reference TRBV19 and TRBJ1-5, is DGGITQSPKYLFRKEGQNVTLSCEQNLNHDAMYWYRQDPGQGLRLIYYSQIVNDFQKGDIAEGYSVSREKKESFPLTVTSAQKNPTAFYLCATGFGGTNQPQHFGDGTRLSIL.